The 22 T cell receptor beta chains below were found in one sample sequenced in a study of spatial heterogeneity in lung cancer. Findings and caveats of the study: The study found that expanded intratumoral alpha and beta TCR counts tracked tumor mutation counts.

Their cognate antigens are unknown. Time point defined: sample taken at primary tumor resection. TCRdb reprocessed the 5' RACE reads via MiXCR and lists one record per CDR3 protein. The sample has some 2,900 distinct CDR3 sequences; 6.6% are singletons. Sequencing used lung tumor tissue, obtained at surgery. Source of these receptors: a female donor with early-stage non-small cell lung cancer.

This clonotype was found many times. The chain is built from TRBV12-3 or TRBV12-4 and TRBJ2-3, with D perhaps assigned TRBD1 or TRBD2 (5 bases each). V dropped 2 bases and J dropped 0 bases, with 12 bases sitting between them. The CDR3 covers 16 residues. CDR3 region: CASSLHGGLSTDTQYF. CDR3 DNA: TGTGCCAGCAGTTTACATGGGGGTCTTAGCACAGATACGCAGTATTTT.

This clonotype is termed medium-sized (0.01 to 0.1%). The chain carries TRBV24-1 and TRBJ1-6, with 7 bases identical to TRBD1. The CDR3 loop spans 18 amino acids. Germline V gene data show CDR1 as KGHDR and CDR2 as SFDVKD. Losses at the gene ends were 3 bases for V and 0 bases for J; bases not matched to a gene: 7. The CDR3 DNA is TGTGCCACCAGTGATGGACAGGCAGCCGGCTCCTATAATTCACCCCTCCACTTT. Protein sequence: CATSDGQAAGSYNSPLHF.

This clonotype has ten or more counts. The chain is built from TRBV11-2 and TRBJ2-7; D is uncertain. Deletions cut 3 bases from V and 0 bases from J, with 9 bases between. In germline, CDR1 is SGHAT, CDR2 FQNNGV. The CDR3 loop spans 14 amino acids. This chain's CDR3 is CASSLNPLSYEQYF. The CDR3 DNA sequence: TGTGCCAGCAGCTTGAACCCCCTCTCCTACGAGCAGTACTTC.

This clonotype counts as medium-sized. The chain joins TRBV7-6 to TRBJ2-7, with TRBD2 identical over 8 bases. The CDR3 length is 15 residues. CDR1 and CDR2 from the germline V gene are SGHVS and FNYEAQ. Unmatched junction bases numbered 15, after V lost 5 bases and J lost 9 bases. The CDR3 DNA sequence: TGTGCCAGCAGCCCCCTCAGAGCGGGGGCGGTGGGGCAGTACTTC. Translating gives CASSPLRAGAVGQYF.

By its share, this clonotype is medium-sized. V and J are TRBV28 and TRBJ2-7, with a possible D match to TRBD1 (5 bases). Trimming removed 8 bases at V and 7 bases at J, with 15 bases between. Germline CDR1 and CDR2: MDHEN and SYDVKM. This CDR3 spans 12 amino acids. CDR3 sequence reads: CASGALLGEQYF. CDR3 DNA sequence: TGTGCCAGCGGGGCCTTATTGGGAGAGCAGTACTTC. The full variable domain, completed using reference TRBV28 and TRBJ2-7, is DVKVTQSSRYLVKRTGEKVFLECVQDMDHENMFWYRQDPGLGLRLIYFSYDVKMKEKGDIPEGYSVSREKKERFSLILESASTNQTSMYLCASGALLGEQYFGPGTRLTVT.

By share, this clonotype ranks as medium-sized. This chain uses TRBV6-2 or TRBV6-3 with TRBJ1-1; D may be TRBD1 (5 bases). Deletions cut 4 bases from V and 8 bases from J, with 8 bases between. The CDR3 length is 11 residues. The germline V gene has CDR1 MNHEY and CDR2 SVGEGT. CDR3 protein: CASSLGTEAFF. The CDR3 DNA reads as TGTGCCAGCAGTTTGGGGACGGAAGCTTTCTTT.

This clonotype qualifies as medium-sized. The J gene is TRBJ2-7, the V gene TRBV6-2 or TRBV6-3; 8 nucleotides align to TRBD1. Germline trimming cut 0 bases from V and 2 bases from J; bases unmatched to any gene: 3. The germline gives CDR1 MNHEY, CDR2 SVGEGT. CDR3 length equals 15 residues. CDR3: CASSYSGQATYEQYF. The CDR3 DNA is TGTGCCAGCAGTTACTCGGGACAGGCGACCTACGAGCAGTACTTC.

This clonotype is medium-sized (0.01 to 0.1%) in the sample. This sequence joins TRBV28 and TRBJ2-5; D possibly matches TRBD1 or TRBD2 (5 bases each). This CDR3 comprises 12 residues. Trimming pared 6 bases from V and 7 bases from J, leaving 12 bases between. From germline, CDR1 is MDHEN and CDR2 SYDVKM. DNA of the CDR3: TGTGCCAGCAGGGGGGAGAGAAGGACCCAGTACTTC. It codes for CASRGERRTQYF.

By sample share, this clonotype is medium-sized. The chain carries TRBV7-9 and TRBJ1-5, with 12 bases identical to TRBD1. CDR1 and CDR2 from the germline V gene are SEHNR and FQNEAQ (reference sequence). There are 16 residues in the CDR3. J lost 4 bases, V lost 0 bases, and 1 base had no gene match. The CDR3: CASSLAGQGANQPQHF. The CDR3 region has the DNA TGTGCCAGCAGCTTAGCGGGACAGGGGGCAAATCAGCCCCAGCATTTT. Based on the CDR3 plus reference TRBV7-9 and TRBJ1-5, the full variable domain is DTGVSQNPRHKITKRGQNVTFRCDPISEHNRLYWYRQTLGQGPEFLTYFQNEAQLEKSRLLSDRFSAERPKGSFSTLEIQRTEQGDSAMYLCASSLAGQGANQPQHFGDGTRLSIL.

By its share, this clonotype is medium-sized. V gene TRBV19 combines with J gene TRBJ1-5, with 9 bases that match TRBD1. V shed 4 bases, J shed 5 bases, and the junction held 9 bases outside the gene matches. Germline V gives CDR1 LNHDA, CDR2 SQIVND (reference sequence). The CDR3 is made up of 16 amino acids. The CDR3 DNA reads TGTGCCAGTAGTACCACCGGGACAGGGAACCATCAGCCCCAGCATTTT. Amino acid sequence: CASSTTGTGNHQPQHF.

The table lists this clonotype with many counts. The J gene is TRBJ2-3, the V gene TRBV20-1; D may correspond to TRBD1 or TRBD2 (5 bases each). V gave up 2 bases and J gave up 0 bases, with 12 bases separating them. The CDR3 covers 15 residues. Germline loops: CDR1 DFQATT, CDR2 SNEGSKA (reference sequence). The CDR3 DNA is TGCAGTGCTAGATTAGGGGAGACTAGCACAGATACGCAGTATTTT. Translated: CSARLGETSTDTQYF.

V is TRBV29-1 and J is TRBJ2-3; 8 nucleotides align to TRBD2. There are 14 residues in the CDR3. Trimming cost V 7 bases and J 0 bases; bases outside gene matches: 6. Germline V gene data show CDR1 as SQVTM and CDR2 as ANQGSEA. The CDR3 sequence is CSAGGAASTDTQYF. The CDR3 region has the DNA TGCAGCGCGGGGGGGGCCGCTAGCACAGATACGCAGTATTTT.

Many counts were recorded for this clonotype. The J gene is TRBJ2-7, the V gene TRBV12-3 or TRBV12-4, with D unresolved. With 6 bases removed from V and 2 bases from J, the gap between germline ends came to 11 bases. This CDR3 comprises 13 residues. The CDR3 DNA sequence: TGTGCCAGCAGACCTACCCAGGCCTACGAGCAGTACTTC. Translated, it gives CASRPTQAYEQYF.

This clonotype is medium-sized. The CDR3 spells CASSLDVPTGELFF. CDR3 bases: TGCGCCAGCAGCTTGGACGTGCCCACCGGGGAGCTGTTTTTT. The gene calls are TRBV5-1 and TRBJ2-2, with D uncertain. V shed 0 bases and J shed 4 bases, with 7 bases lying between them. Germline V lookup: CDR1 SGHRS, CDR2 YFSETQ. The CDR3 sequence is 14 residues long.

The rearrangement joins TRBV3-1 to TRBJ2-2, with 7 bases lining up with TRBD2. The CDR3 runs to 13 residues. Germline V lookup: CDR1 LGHDT, CDR2 YNNKEL (reference sequence). Losses at the gene ends were 6 bases for V and 6 bases for J; bases not matched to a gene: 4. The CDR3 loop reads CASRPSGAGELFF. The CDR3 region has the DNA TGTGCCAGCAGGCCTAGCGGCGCCGGGGAGCTGTTTTTT. Full variable domain (rest looked up from reference TRBV3-1 and TRBJ2-2): DTAVSQTPKYLVTQMGNDKSIKCEQNLGHDTMYWYKQDSKKFLKIMFSYNNKELIINETVPNRFSPKSPDKAHLNLHINSLELGDSAVYFCASRPSGAGELFFGEGSRLTVL.

This clonotype rates as medium-sized. This rearrangement joins TRBV12-3 or TRBV12-4 to TRBJ1-2; 11 bases align to TRBD1. This CDR3 region has 15 residues. V lost 6 bases and J lost 7; bases outside the gene matches: 10. In DNA form, the CDR3 reads TGTGCCAGCAGATCGAGTGGACAGGGGGCGTTTGGCTACACCTTC. Translating gives CASRSSGQGAFGYTF.

Relative to its sample, this clonotype is medium-sized. The chain links TRBV19 to TRBJ1-6; 8 nucleotides agree with TRBD1. V shed 9 bases and J 5 bases; nucleotides not matched to a gene: 9. Germline V gene lookup returns CDR1 LNHDA and CDR2 SQIVND (reference sequence). The CDR3 contains 15 residues. The CDR3 here is CASSPRTGNNSPLHF. The CDR3 nucleotides read TGTGCCAGCTCACCACGGACAGGGAATAATTCACCCCTCCACTTT. The full variable domain, rest sourced from reference TRBV19 and TRBJ1-6, is DGGITQSPKYLFRKEGQNVTLSCEQNLNHDAMYWYRQDPGQGLRLIYYSQIVNDFQKGDIAEGYSVSREKKESFPLTVTSAQKNPTAFYLCASSPRTGNNSPLHFGNGTRLTVT.

This clonotype was counted a few times. V gene TRBV27 combines with J gene TRBJ1-1, with D unresolved. Deletions cut 6 bases from V and 4 bases from J, with 9 bases between. In germline, CDR1 is MNHEY, CDR2 SMNVEV (reference sequence). The CDR3 length is 12 residues. The CDR3 region has the DNA TGTGCCAGCAGGTCCTCGGGCACTGAAGCTTTCTTT. This sequence encodes CASRSSGTEAFF.

This clonotype is labeled medium-sized. CDR3 coding DNA: TGTGCCAGCAGTTACGGGGACGGAAGGCAGTTCTTC. Its protein is CASSYGDGRQFF. The gene calls are TRBV6-5 and TRBJ2-1; either TRBD1 or TRBD2 may fit D (5 bases each). CDR3 length: 12 amino acids. The germline V gene encodes CDR1 MNHEY and CDR2 SVGAGI. Trimming pared 2 bases from V and 12 bases from J, leaving 11 bases between.

Relative to its sample, this clonotype is medium-sized. The chain links TRBV28 to TRBJ2-7; D possibly corresponds to TRBD1 (6 bases). V shed 4 bases and J shed 2 bases, with 15 bases lying between them. The germline gives CDR1 MDHEN, CDR2 SYDVKM. The CDR3 has 15 residues. CDR3 loop: CASSSQGMNPYEQYF. Written as DNA, the CDR3 is TGTGCCAGCAGTTCGCAGGGGATGAACCCCTACGAGCAGTACTTC.

At least ten counts were recorded for this clonotype. The CDR3 spells CASSIGPGGELFF. In DNA, the CDR3 is TGCGCCAGCAGCATCGGGCCTGGCGGGGAGCTGTTTTTT. The chain recombines TRBV5-1 with TRBJ2-2; no definite D call. From germline, CDR1 is SGHRS and CDR2 YFSETQ. V lost 4 bases and J 7 bases, leaving 11 bases between the germline ends. The CDR3 runs 13 residues.

This clonotype is termed medium-sized. The chain carries TRBV6-2 or TRBV6-3 and TRBJ2-7; a weak D match, TRBD1 (5 bases). The CDR3 has 14 amino acids. The V end was cut by 2 bases, the J end by 2 bases, with 10 bases between. Germline-derived CDR1 and CDR2 are MNHEY and SVGEGT. The CDR3 spells CASSYTTATYEQYF. In DNA, the CDR3 is TGTGCCAGCAGTTACACGACAGCTACCTACGAGCAGTACTTC.